The 24 T cell receptor beta chains given below trace back to one sample, sequenced in a study of vaccination effects on CD4 cells after COVID-19. Profiling relied on immunoSEQ multiplex PCR, and the TCRdb table lists in-frame clones only, not all of them. Among roughly 41,000 clones listed, more than 65% were seen once. Antigen-specific CD4+ T cells expanded by the ViraFEST assay with viral peptide pools were then sequenced. The culture ran for approximately nine days before CD4+ T cells were isolated. None of the vaccinated had previously contracted SARS-CoV-2, and their nucleocapsid antibodies tested negative. These TCRs are of unknown antigen specificity. The specimen was CD4+ T cells from PBMCs cultured with HCoV-NL63 spike peptides, collected before COVID-19 vaccination. These receptors originate from a human donor who received a COVID-19 vaccine.

The rearrangement joins TRBV7-2 to TRBJ2-3; D is undetermined. CDR3 length equals 13 residues. With 0 bases removed from V and 3 bases from J, the gap between germline ends came to 4 bases. The V gene's germline CDR1 is SGHTA and CDR2 FQGNSA. The DNA of the CDR3 is TGTGCCAGCAGCTTAGCGTTTACAGATACGCAGTATTTT. Translating it yields CASSLAFTDTQYF. The entire variable domain, with the rest obtained from reference TRBV7-2 and TRBJ2-3, is as follows: GAGVSQSPSNKVTEKGKDVELRCDPISGHTALYWYRQSLGQGLEFLIYFQGNSAPDKSGLPSDRFSAERTGGSVSTLTIQRTQQEDSAVYLCASSLAFTDTQYFGPGTRLTVL.

The genes are TRBV7-8 and TRBJ1-1; the D gene is possibly TRBD1 (5 bases). The length of the CDR3 is 13 residues. CDR1 SGHVS and CDR2 FQNEAQ come from the germline V gene. With 5 bases removed from V and 1 base from J, the gap between germline ends came to 8 bases. The DNA for the CDR3 is TGTGCCAGCAGCAGGAGGGGGAACACTGAAGCTTTCTTT. Translating gives CASSRRGNTEAFF.

As to this clone: The germline gene is not matched at one end of the junction; a read error may be the cause. V usage is TRBV29-1 and J usage is TRBJ1-2; TRBD1 matches 9 bases. This CDR3 is 12 amino acids long. Germline CDR1 is SQVTM and CDR2 is ANQGSEA. CDR3 nucleotides: TGCAGCGGTCGGACAGGGGACTACGGCTACACCTTC. Translating gives CSGRTGDYGYTF.

The rearrangement uses TRBV24-1 and TRBJ2-3, with TRBD1 matching 7 bases. Trimming took 4 bases from V and 6 from J; bases not matched to a gene: 6. The CDR3 loop spans 14 amino acids. The V gene's germline CDR1 is KGHDR and CDR2 SFDVKD. CDR3 nucleotide sequence: TGTGCCACCAGTGACCCAACAGGGGTGGATACGCAGTATTTT. Amino acids: CATSDPTGVDTQYF.

V gene TRBV3-1 (or the pseudogene TRBV3-2) combines with J gene TRBJ2-5, with 11 bases aligning to TRBD2. Trimming at V came to 4 bases and at J to 3 bases, leaving 1 base not matched to a gene. The germline CDR1 and CDR2 sequences are LGHDT and YNNKEL (reference sequence). The CDR3 consists of 14 residues. For the CDR3, the DNA is TGTGCCAGCAGCCGTAGCGGGGGGGAAGAGACCCAGTACTTC. It encodes CASSRSGGEETQYF.

This clone was counted a few times. This chain joins TRBV7-8 and TRBJ1-3; TRBD1 aligns across 8 bases. V lost 5 bases to trimming and J lost 2 bases; unmatched junction nucleotides: 2. CDR1 is SGHVS, CDR2 FQNEAQ, per germline. The CDR3 covers 14 residues. For the CDR3, the DNA is TGTGCCAGCAGCGCGGACAGGGCTGGAAACACCATATATTTT. This codes for CASSADRAGNTIYF.

The chain joins TRBV6-5 to TRBJ1-3, with 7 nucleotides matching TRBD1. Trimming at V came to 8 bases and at J to 7 bases, leaving 5 bases not matched to a gene. The CDR3 covers 12 residues. CDR1 MNHEY and CDR2 SVGAGI come from the germline V gene. For the CDR3, the DNA is TGTGCCAGCGGAGGGGGCTGGAACACCATATATTTT. This gives the protein CASGGGWNTIYF.

This clone was observed a handful of times. The CDR3 nucleotides read TGTGCCAGCAGCGTGGGACAAAACTATGGCTACACCTTC. Translated, it gives CASSVGQNYGYTF. The chain employs TRBV5-4 and TRBJ1-2; weak D call: TRBD1 (6 bases). V lost 4 bases, J lost 2 bases, and 9 bases lay in between. CDR1 is SGHNT and CDR2 is YYREEE in the germline V gene (reference sequence). The CDR3 is 13 amino acids. Filled out from reference TRBV5-4 and TRBJ1-2, the complete variable domain reads ETGVTQSPTHLIKTRGQQVTLRCSSQSGHNTVSWYQQALGQGPQFIFQYYREEENGRGNFPPRFSGLQFPNYSSELNVNALELDDSALYLCASSVGQNYGYTFGSGTRLTVV.

This chain connects TRBV2 to TRBJ2-3; 9 nucleotides match TRBD1. Looked up from germline, CDR1 is SNHLY and CDR2 is FYNNEI. The CDR3 contains 15 residues. J lost 3 bases, V lost 6 bases, and 7 bases had no gene match. CDR3 nucleotides: TGTGCCAGCAGGACTCAGACAGGGGGGACAGATACGCAGTATTTT. It yields the protein CASRTQTGGTDTQYF.

This chain connects TRBV2 to TRBJ2-5; 7 bases match TRBD1. The CDR3 has 14 amino acids. Germline V gene data show CDR1 as SNHLY and CDR2 as FYNNEI. Trimming at V came to 4 bases and at J to 2 bases, leaving 4 bases not matched to a gene. CDR3 coding DNA: TGTGCCAGCAGTGCATGGACAGGTCAAGAGACCCAGTACTTC. Residues: CASSAWTGQETQYF.

V usage is TRBV30 and J usage is TRBJ1-4; D is unresolved. The CDR3 consists of 11 residues. CDR1 is GTSNPN and CDR2 is SVGIG in the germline V gene (reference sequence). Trimming took off 4 bases at V and 8 bases at J, with 8 bases between the two ends. Here the CDR3 DNA reads TGTGCCTGGACGAGAGGCGAAAAACTGTTTTTT. This encodes CAWTRGEKLFF.

This clone was seen only once. The V call is TRBV2, the J call TRBJ2-5, with no clear D. Trimming pared 4 bases from V and 5 bases from J, leaving 14 bases between. The germline V gene encodes CDR1 SNHLY and CDR2 FYNNEI. This CDR3 contains 14 residues. CDR3 sequence: CASSADIGSETQYF. The CDR3 nucleotides are TGTGCCAGCAGTGCCGACATAGGGTCGGAGACCCAGTACTTC.

The V call is TRBV10-2, the J call TRBJ1-5; D might be TRBD1 (5 bases). CDR1 and CDR2 from the germline V gene are WSHSY and SAAADI. This CDR3 has 15 amino acids. Trimming cost V 4 bases and J 1 base, with 11 bases left between them. The CDR3 DNA follows: TGCGCCAGCAGTGCCGGGGGAGGGAGCAATCAGCCCCAGCATTTT. As protein: CASSAGGGSNQPQHF.

The chain links TRBV14 to TRBJ1-4, with no clear D. This CDR3 spans 13 amino acids. The V gene lost 1 base and the J gene lost 8 bases, with 8 bases spanning the gap. The germline V gene encodes CDR1 SGHDN and CDR2 FVKESK. CDR3 loop: CASSQGRVEKLFF. The CDR3 nucleotides read TGTGCCAGCAGCCAAGGAAGGGTGGAAAAACTGTTTTTT. Based on the CDR3 plus reference TRBV14 and TRBJ1-4, the full variable domain is EAGVTQFPSHSVIEKGQTVTLRCDPISGHDNLYWYRRVMGKEIKFLLHFVKESKQDESGMPNNRFLAERTGGTYSTLKVQPAELEDSGVYFCASSQGRVEKLFFGSGTQLSVL.

The rearrangement links TRBV5-8 to TRBJ2-7, with 7 bases matching TRBD1. The germline V gene has CDR1 SGHTS and CDR2 YDEGEE. V was pared by 0 bases and J by 3 bases, with 3 bases of the junction left unmatched. The CDR3 is 14 residues long. In nucleotides, the CDR3 is TGTGCCAGCAGCTTGGGACAGGGATTCTACGAGCAGTACGTC. Translated, it gives CASSLGQGFYEQYV.

The chain uses TRBV6-5 and TRBJ1-2; the D gene is possibly TRBD1 (5 bases). Germline V gene sequence: CDR1 MNHEY, CDR2 SVGAGI. V lost 7 bases, J lost 8 bases, and 20 bases lay in between. The CDR3 loop spans 14 amino acids. Here the CDR3 reads CASITYAGTGGYTF. CDR3 DNA sequence: TGTGCCAGCATCACCTACGCAGGGACGGGCGGCTACACCTTC.

J is TRBJ2-7 and V is TRBV5-5; TRBD1 agrees at 7 bases. Per germline, CDR1 SGHKS and CDR2 YYEKEE (reference sequence). The CDR3 extends over 14 amino acids. V trimming: 3 bases; J trimming: 2 bases; junction bases outside the gene matches: 5. This chain's CDR3 is CASSWDRTTYEQYV. CDR3 DNA: TGTGCCAGCAGCTGGGACAGAACGACCTACGAGCAGTACGTC.

This clone was detected only a few times. The chain employs TRBV7-3 and TRBJ2-3, with D maybe TRBD2 (5 bases). CDR1 and CDR2 from the germline V gene are SGHTA and FQGTGA. Trimming left V 4 bases short and J 1 base short, with 18 bases between. This CDR3 is 17 amino acids long. CDR3 bases: TGTGCCAGCAGCTATACATCCGGGGTCATGGGCACAGATACGCAGTATTTT. Translation: CASSYTSGVMGTDTQYF.

V usage is TRBV10-2 and J usage is TRBJ1-2, with a weak D call TRBD1 (5 bases). The CDR3 consists of 14 residues. Looked up from germline, CDR1 is WSHSY and CDR2 is SAAADI. Deletions cut 3 bases from V and 4 bases from J, with 12 bases between. The chain's CDR3 is CASSDHRQTYGYTF. Written as DNA, the CDR3 is TGCGCCAGCAGTGATCACAGGCAGACCTATGGCTACACCTTC.

The chain recombines TRBV3-1 (or the pseudogene TRBV3-2) with TRBJ1-5; TRBD1 is a possible D gene (6 bases). Trimming cost V 0 bases and J 6 bases, with 12 bases left between them. The CDR3 spans 15 residues. Germline CDR1 and CDR2: LGHDT and YNNKEL (reference sequence). CDR3 sequence: CASSQDWGGGQPQHF. The CDR3 DNA reads TGTGCCAGCAGCCAAGATTGGGGGGGCGGTCAGCCCCAGCATTTT.

CDR3 DNA: TGCAGCGTCCTCGGCTATAGCACAGATACGCAGTATTTT. It is translated as CSVLGYSTDTQYF. The chain carries TRBV29-1 and TRBJ2-3; D uncertain. Germline-derived CDR1 and CDR2 are SQVTM and ANQGSEA. Deletions cut 6 bases from V and 0 bases from J, with 10 bases between. CDR3 size: 13 residues.

The rearrangement joins TRBV28 to TRBJ1-5; no clear D. This CDR3 contains 12 residues. Trimming cost V 3 bases and J 6 bases, with 6 bases left between them. CDR1 is MDHEN and CDR2 is SYDVKM in the germline V gene. The CDR3 DNA reads as TGTGCCAGCAGTTTTGGGAGTCAGCCCCAGCATTTT. Its translation: CASSFGSQPQHF.

The chain joins TRBV18 to TRBJ2-1; D unresolved. V was shortened by 8 bases and J by 0 bases, with 11 bases between the two germline ends. Germline values: CDR1 KGHSH, CDR2 LQKENI. The CDR3 has 14 amino acids. The CDR3 DNA follows: TGTGCCAGCAGCCTCCAGAGCTCCTACAATGAGCAGTTCTTC. Translating it yields CASSLQSSYNEQFF.

V is TRBV7-5 and J is TRBJ1-1. TRBV7-5 is noted as a pseudogene. The CDR3 is 16 residues long. CDR3 coding DNA: TGTGCCAGAAGCTTACGGGTTAATGCCTTGCCTACTGAAGCTTTCTTT. Amino acid sequence: CARSLRVNALPTEAFF.